The T cell receptor (beta chain) under discussion was sequenced for a study of cytomegalovirus exposure and HLA in healthy donors. Study-wide context: The platform used for the approximately 130 validation repertoires matched that of the approximately 670 first-cohort repertoires, a later analysis reported.

As regards this clone: Its antigen is unidentified.

The donors formed part of the approximately 120-subject validation cohort, distinct from the approximately 670-subject first cohort. General study results and limits: Cytomegalovirus association was assigned to approximately 160 TCR beta chains. Testing in vitro showed a few CMV-associated chains specific for CMV antigens.

V was clipped by 4 bases and J by 7 bases, with 23 bases between them. Germline loops: CDR1 LNHDA, CDR2 SQIVND (reference sequence). The CDR3 spans 17 residues. Sequenced by immunoSEQ multiplex PCR; TCRdb stores in-frame clones only, minus some. The sample yields 150,000 to 200,000 clones, roughly 84% seen once. The genes are TRBV19 and TRBJ1-5; TRBD1 is a possible D gene (6 bases). Specimen: PBMCs. The source of this sequence is a man younger than 45 in good health and CMV-seropositive. This chain's CDR3 is CASSKGVTAYVNQPQHF. The CDR3 coding sequence is TGTGCCAGTAGTAAGGGGGTAACAGCTTACGTCAACCAGCCCCAGCATTTT.